Each of the 19 T cell receptor beta chains below was sequenced from the same sample in a study of shared clonotypes between healthy human individuals. The method was immunoSEQ multiplex PCR; TCRdb's version includes in-frame clones alone and lacks a portion of them. The table lists some 490,000 clones, around four fifths of them singletons. Sequenced sample: PBMCs. The receptors stem from a woman aged 35 to 49 in good health. Some clones in this sample may be carry-over from other donors' samples.

This sequence joins TRBV10-3 and TRBJ2-3; 9 bases line up with TRBD2. CDR1 and CDR2 from the germline V gene are ENHRY and SYGVKD. The length of the CDR3 is 15 residues. The V gene end was trimmed by 9 bases and the J gene end by 3 bases; junction bases not matched to a gene: 10. The CDR3 reads CAIMTSGEGTDTQYF. The DNA for the CDR3 is TGTGCCATAATGACTAGCGGTGAGGGGACAGATACGCAGTATTTT.

The chain is built from TRBV7-9 and TRBJ2-3, with 9 bases matching TRBD2. The junction had 11 bases not matched to a gene; V was cut back by 4 bases and J by 6 bases. From germline, CDR1 is SEHNR and CDR2 FQNEAQ (reference sequence). This CDR3 has 16 amino acids. The CDR3 DNA is TGTGCCAGCAGCTCACCCCGGGCTAGCGGGAAGGATACGCAGTATTTT. Translation: CASSSPRASGKDTQYF.

The chain uses TRBV18 and TRBJ2-7; possible D gene TRBD1, 6 bases. Trimming pared 3 bases from V and 2 bases from J, leaving 11 bases between. The CDR3 has 14 residues. Looked up from germline, CDR1 is KGHSH and CDR2 is LQKENI. The CDR3 here is CASSPNREPYEQYF. For the CDR3, the DNA is TGTGCCAGCTCACCGAACAGGGAACCCTACGAGCAGTACTTC.

This clone appeared many times. The gene calls are TRBV7-3 and TRBJ1-2; no definite D call. Germline V gives CDR1 SGHTA, CDR2 FQGTGA. The CDR3 spans 15 residues. V lost 5 bases and J 6 bases, leaving 19 bases between the germline ends. The CDR3 loop reads CASSTYPGRVDGYTF. The CDR3 DNA is TGTGCCAGCAGCACTTACCCTGGCCGGGTGGATGGCTACACCTTC.

V usage is TRBV5-5 and J usage is TRBJ1-5, with a tentative D call TRBD1 (6 bases). This CDR3 is built from 15 residues. V was clipped by 4 bases and J by 0 bases, with 11 bases between them. Germline CDR1 SGHKS, CDR2 YYEKEE (reference sequence). The CDR3 sequence: CASSEWDNSNQPQHF. CDR3 sequence (DNA): TGTGCCAGCAGCGAATGGGACAATAGCAATCAGCCCCAGCATTTT. The full variable domain, with the rest looked up from reference TRBV5-5 and TRBJ1-5, is DAGVTQSPTHLIKTRGQQVTLRCSPISGHKSVSWYQQVLGQGPQFIFQYYEKEERGRGNFPDRFSARQFPNYSSELNVNALLLGDSALYLCASSEWDNSNQPQHFGDGTRLSIL.

The V gene is TRBV28, the J gene TRBJ2-7; the D gene is possibly TRBD1 (5 bases). CDR3 length equals 14 residues. Trimming took off 2 bases at V and 5 bases at J, with 13 bases between the two ends. The germline V gene has CDR1 MDHEN and CDR2 SYDVKM. Here the CDR3 DNA reads TGTGCCAGCAGTTTACAACAGGCTTTTAACGAGCAGTACTTC. Translated: CASSLQQAFNEQYF. The complete variable domain, with remaining parts taken from reference TRBV28 and TRBJ2-7, reads DVKVTQSSRYLVKRTGEKVFLECVQDMDHENMFWYRQDPGLGLRLIYFSYDVKMKEKGDIPEGYSVSREKKERFSLILESASTNQTSMYLCASSLQQAFNEQYFGPGTRLTVT.

This clone showed up just once. CDR3 bases: TGTGCCACCAGCAGAGAGGCGGGCCCCACAGATACGCAGTATTTT. Protein sequence: CATSREAGPTDTQYF. The J gene is TRBJ2-3, the V gene TRBV15; maybe TRBD2 (5 bases). The CDR3 runs 15 residues. CDR1 LNHNV and CDR2 YYDKDF come from the germline V gene (reference sequence). Trimming removed 0 bases from V and 2 bases from J, with 9 bases in between.

The chain recombines TRBV11-2 with TRBJ2-7; TRBD1 matches at 10 bases. Unmatched junction bases numbered 11, after V lost 0 bases and J lost 6 bases. Germline CDR1 SGHAT, CDR2 FQNNGV. There are 17 residues in the CDR3. CDR3 bases: TGTGCCAGCAGCTTAGAGGTAATGGGACAGGGGTTCGCCGAGCAGTACTTC. It translates to CASSLEVMGQGFAEQYF.

Worth noting for this clone: Since a much larger clone is just one base distant, this may be a read error. The V gene is TRBV30, the J gene TRBJ2-2; D possibly corresponds to TRBD1 (5 bases). This CDR3 is built from 15 residues. Trimming took 2 bases from V and 9 from J, leaving 19 bases between them. CDR1 is GTSNPN, CDR2 SVGIG, per germline (reference sequence). The CDR3 sequence is CAWSPQGAETWELFF. CDR3 nucleotides: TGTGCCTGGAGTCCCCAGGGCGCGGAAACCTGGGAGCTGTTTTTT.

This chain links TRBV11-2 with TRBJ2-5; D unclear. V gave up 6 bases and J gave up 1 base, with 9 bases separating them. Germline lookup yields CDR1 SGHAT and CDR2 FQNNGV. This CDR3 contains 13 residues. This CDR3 is CASSRAPQETQYF. The CDR3 DNA reads TGTGCCAGCAGTCGAGCACCCCAAGAGACCCAGTACTTC.

This clone showed up just a few times. This rearrangement joins TRBV6-1 to TRBJ2-1, with 8 bases that match TRBD2. Germline V CDR1 and CDR2: MNHNS, SASEGT. CDR3 length: 15 amino acids. The trim removed 4 bases at V and 3 bases at J, leaving 5 bases unmatched. The CDR3 DNA is TGTGCCAGCAGTGGAGCTAGCGGGTTCTACAATGAGCAGTTCTTC. Its translation is CASSGASGFYNEQFF.

The chain links TRBV7-9 to TRBJ1-1; the D is unclear. Trimming cost V 3 bases and J 4 bases, with 9 bases left between them. The germline gives CDR1 SEHNR, CDR2 FQNEAQ (reference sequence). This CDR3 has 13 residues. CDR3 nucleotides: TGTGCCAGCAGCTTTGGAGAGCGCACTGAAGCTTTCTTT. Translated: CASSFGERTEAFF. The whole variable domain, filled in from reference TRBV7-9 and TRBJ1-1, reads DTGVSQNPRHKITKRGQNVTFRCDPISEHNRLYWYRQTLGQGPEFLTYFQNEAQLEKSRLLSDRFSAERPKGSFSTLEIQRTEQGDSAMYLCASSFGERTEAFFGQGTRLTVV.

This clone was counted between two and nine times. The V and J genes are TRBV29-1 and TRBJ1-4, with 7 bases fitting TRBD1. Germline trimming cut 1 base from V and 6 bases from J; bases unmatched to any gene: 2. The CDR3 spans 13 residues. Germline CDR1 is SQVTM and CDR2 is ANQGSEA. CDR3 sequence: CSVEVGGDEKLFF. The CDR3 nucleotides are TGCAGCGTTGAAGTAGGGGGCGATGAAAAACTGTTTTTT. The full variable domain, completed using reference TRBV29-1 and TRBJ1-4, is SAVISQKPSRDICQRGTSLTIQCQVDSQVTMMFWYRQQPGQSLTLIATANQGSEATYESGFVIDKFPISRPNLTFSTLTVSNMSPEDSSIYLCSVEVGGDEKLFFGSGTQLSVL.

V and J are TRBV5-1 and TRBJ2-7; either TRBD1 or TRBD2 may supply D (5 bases each). The CDR3 is 14 residues long. From germline, CDR1 is SGHRS and CDR2 YFSETQ. V was trimmed by 4 bases and J by 3 bases, leaving 14 bases between them. CDR3 nucleotide sequence: TGCGCCAGCAGCAAACAGGAGGTCGGCTACGAGCAGTACTTC. Translating gives CASSKQEVGYEQYF. The full variable domain, in which reference TRBV5-1 and TRBJ2-7 provide the parts outside the CDR3, is KAGVTQTPRYLIKTRGQQVTLSCSPISGHRSVSWYQQTPGQGLQFLFEYFSETQRNKGNFPGRFSGRQFSNSRSEMNVSTLELGDSALYLCASSKQEVGYEQYFGPGTRLTVT.

The chain recombines TRBV5-1 with TRBJ1-4; D possibly corresponds to TRBD1 (6 bases). This CDR3 region has 12 residues. Germline assignment: CDR1 SGHRS and CDR2 YFSETQ. The V and J ends lost 9 bases and 6 bases respectively, with 12 bases between them. CDR3: CATRGGDEKLFF. As DNA, the CDR3 is TGCGCCACCAGGGGCGGGGATGAAAAACTGTTTTTT.

The V and J genes are TRBV10-3 and TRBJ2-1; 10 bases fit TRBD2. The germline gives CDR1 ENHRY, CDR2 SYGVKD. Trimming at V came to 4 bases and at J to 4 bases, leaving 4 bases not matched to a gene. CDR3 length equals 15 residues. In DNA form, the CDR3 reads TGTGCCATCAGTGCGGGACTAGCGAATTACAATGAGCAGTTCTTC. As protein: CAISAGLANYNEQFF.

This chain uses TRBV15 with TRBJ2-2; perhaps TRBD2 as D (6 bases). V was trimmed by 0 bases and J by 0 bases, leaving 23 bases between them. In germline, CDR1 is LNHNV, CDR2 YYDKDF (reference sequence). The CDR3 runs to 21 residues. The DNA for the CDR3 is TGTGCCACCAGCAGAGACCCAAAGGCGGCTAAGCCGGGGGCGAACACCGGGGAGCTGTTTTTT. Its protein is CATSRDPKAAKPGANTGELFF.

This clone was observed a few times. A much larger clone lies a single base off, so this may be a read error. The J gene is TRBJ1-2, the V gene TRBV11-2; no clear D gene. Trimming shortened V by 0 bases and J by 5 bases, and 7 bases separated the two germline ends. The CDR3 spans 13 residues. Germline V CDR1 and CDR2: SGHAT, FQNNGV. The CDR3 loop is CASSLDEDYGYTF. Written as DNA, the CDR3 is TGTGCCAGCAGCTTAGACGAAGATTATGGCTACACCTTC. The full variable domain, in which reference TRBV11-2 and TRBJ1-2 provide the parts outside the CDR3, is EAGVAQSPRYKIIEKRQSVAFWCNPISGHATLYWYQQILGQGPKLLIQFQNNGVVDDSQLPKDRFSAERLKGVDSTLKIQPAKLEDSAVYLCASSLDEDYGYTFGSGTRLTVV.

This chain links TRBV4-1 with TRBJ1-5, with D unclear. The length of the CDR3 is 15 residues. Germline V gives CDR1 MGHRA, CDR2 YSYEKL. V shed 0 bases and J shed 0 bases, with 6 bases lying between them. The CDR3, as DNA: TGCGCCAGCAGCCAAGAGGAGAGTAGCAATCAGCCCCAGCATTTT. Amino acid sequence: CASSQEESSNQPQHF.